This TCR beta chain was found in a study of blood T cell repertoires in COVID-19. Looking at the study overall: Samples representing acute and convalescent COVID-19 were sourced from the United States, Italy and Spain. Sources were T cells, B-cell-depleted T cells, or PBMCs; the material itself was cDNA or gDNA.

How the authors handled the data: Amplified reference gene primers provided the basis for estimating nucleated cell counts. Here immunoSEQ multiplex PCR was the method, and the copy in TCRdb shows in-frame clones only, minus some. V, J and clone size derive from that table, while D and trimming were established from the DNA sequence. The sample has about 320,000 clones; roughly 91% are singletons. This CDR3 has 16 amino acids. V lost 1 base, J lost 4 bases, and 13 bases lay in between. The germline gives CDR1 SEHNR, CDR2 FQNEAQ (reference sequence). The J gene is TRBJ1-4, the V gene TRBV7-9; D may be TRBD1 (5 bases). Specimen: peripheral blood. This sequence originates from a woman aged 25 to 39 with COVID-19, enrolled during active disease. Here the CDR3 DNA reads TGTGCCAGCAGCTTAGATAGGGGCCGGAGTAATGAAAAACTGTTTTTT. Amino acid sequence: CASSLDRGRSNEKLFF.